A single sample is the source of the 2 T cell receptor beta chains below, sequenced in a study of PD-1 blockade in classical Hodgkin lymphoma. Libraries were prepared by immunoSEQ multiplex PCR; TCRdb keeps only in-frame clonotypes and omits some of them. The table lists approximately 15,000 clones, roughly 87% of them singletons. Time point: newly diagnosed, previously untreated cHL patient sample. The sequencing input was peripheral blood mononuclear cells (PBMCs). The receptors come from a human donor with classical Hodgkin lymphoma.

The V gene is TRBV7-2, the J gene TRBJ2-7; the D is unclear. The CDR3 is 13 residues long. The V end lost 4 bases, the J end lost 6 bases, and 13 bases lay between the germline ends. Germline V gene sequence: CDR1 SGHTA, CDR2 FQGNSA. The CDR3 coding sequence is TGTGCCAGCAGCTCGCGTAGCTCATTCGAGCAGTACTTC. Residues: CASSSRSSFEQYF.

The J gene is TRBJ2-7, the V gene TRBV28; TRBD2 agrees at 12 bases. V was clipped by 5 bases and J by 5 bases; unmatched bases: 13. Germline lookup yields CDR1 MDHEN and CDR2 SYDVKM. CDR3 length equals 17 residues. CDR3 coding DNA: TGTGCCAGCAGTCTTGGAGGGGCTAGCGGGAGGGCGAACGAGCAGTACTTC. This codes for CASSLGGASGRANEQYF.